The rows below give T cell receptor beta chains drawn from one sample of a study of Graves' ophthalmopathy and Graves' hyperthyroidism. TCRdb reprocessed the multiplex PCR reads with MiXCR, giving one entry per CDR3 protein. The table shows some 360,000 distinct CDR3 sequences, with about 17% occurring only once. Sequenced sample: peripheral blood. These receptor sequences come from an adult woman with stable Graves' hyperthyroidism. Both conserved end residues are part of each CDR3. Fields, in order: CDR3 protein, J gene, D gene, clone size, V gene. The D gene is left open where the match is weak. The listing skips clone size in some rows; elsewhere it reads once, few, many or a size class.

cdr3_aa: CASSYSQNTGELFF
j_call: TRBJ2-2
d_call: .
clone_size: many
v_call: TRBV6-5

cdr3_aa: CATGFGGSSYEQYF
j_call: TRBJ2-7
d_call: TRBD2
clone_size: many
v_call: TRBV6-5

cdr3_aa: CASSRTGTGGTEAFF
j_call: TRBJ1-1
d_call: .
clone_size: many
v_call: TRBV19

cdr3_aa: CASSLMRVAGPRQTEAFF
j_call: TRBJ1-1
d_call: .
clone_size: many
v_call: TRBV12-3/TRBV12-4

cdr3_aa: CASSEVGRTSEETQYF
j_call: TRBJ2-5
d_call: .
clone_size: .
v_call: TRBV6-1

cdr3_aa: CATRLGETQYF
j_call: TRBJ2-5
d_call: .
clone_size: .
v_call: TRBV24-1

cdr3_aa: CASSFPGTSGTSTDTQYF
j_call: TRBJ2-3
d_call: TRBD2
clone_size: few
v_call: TRBV28

cdr3_aa: CASSIRDRVFNTEAFF
j_call: TRBJ1-1
d_call: TRBD1
clone_size: many
v_call: TRBV19

cdr3_aa: CASTQTVSYEQYF
j_call: TRBJ2-7
d_call: .
clone_size: .
v_call: TRBV28

cdr3_aa: CASSSTGVPGNTIYF
j_call: TRBJ1-3
d_call: TRBD1
clone_size: many
v_call: TRBV28

cdr3_aa: CASSSDRGLSAPLHF
j_call: TRBJ1-6
d_call: TRBD1
clone_size: .
v_call: TRBV12-3/TRBV12-4

cdr3_aa: CASGLAEPGITYEQYF
j_call: TRBJ2-7
d_call: .
clone_size: many
v_call: TRBV12-5

cdr3_aa: CSAGTYEQYF
j_call: TRBJ2-7
d_call: .
clone_size: many
v_call: TRBV20-1

cdr3_aa: CASSNAHTGLETQYF
j_call: TRBJ2-5
d_call: .
clone_size: many
v_call: TRBV13

cdr3_aa: CASSYQTGTGYEQYF
j_call: TRBJ2-7
d_call: TRBD1
clone_size: few
v_call: TRBV6-5